The sequence of this T cell receptor beta chain was determined in a study of blood T cell repertoires in COVID-19. Method: immunoSEQ multiplex PCR; TCRdb's copy keeps in-frame clones and lacks some. The sample holds 72,000 or so clones, around 80% seen once. Trimming took off 3 bases at V and 4 bases at J, with 19 bases between the two ends. CDR1 DFQATT and CDR2 SNEGSKA come from the germline V gene (reference sequence). This CDR3 is built from 15 residues. This rearrangement joins TRBV20-1 to TRBJ2-7; D not resolved. Sequencing used peripheral blood. The clonotype originates from a man aged 65 to 85 who had recovered from COVID-19. Here the CDR3 DNA reads TGCAGTGCTAGTTTTAGTGTCGCGACTCGTTACGAGCAGTACTTC. Translating gives CSASFSVATRYEQYF.